This is a list of T cell receptor beta chains from one sample in a study of early stage breast cancer tumors. Data came from immunoSEQ multiplex PCR; TCRdb stores just in-frame clones and leaves some out. This sample carries around 48,000 clones, about nine tenths of them seen once, and the ten largest clones take around 5%. Material: blood. The receptors were gathered from a person between 65 and 79 years old with breast cancer. CDR3s include the opening cysteine and the closing phenylalanine or tryptophan. D genes are given only for firm matches. Clone size is given for some rows only: seen once, a few or many times, or a class if the clone is expanded.

NA	TRBV5-1	TRBJ1-6	NA	CASSLSRGGENSPLHF	TGCGCCAGCAGCTTGTCTCGAGGCGGGGAGAATTCACCCCTCCACTTT
TRBD2	TRBV4-3	TRBJ2-5	NA	CASSQGRPGLADQETQYF	TGCGCCAGCAGCCAGGGTCGTCCGGGACTAGCGGACCAAGAGACCCAGTACTTC
NA	TRBV5-1	TRBJ1-3	NA	CASSAQGHGNTIYF	TGCGCCAGCAGCGCCCAGGGACATGGAAACACCATATATTTT
TRBD1	TRBV5-1	TRBJ2-5	NA	CASSFGATGGQETQYF	TGCGCCAGCAGCTTTGGGGCGACAGGGGGCCAAGAGACCCAGTACTTC
NA	TRBV2	TRBJ1-6	NA	CASSRGESPLHF	TGTGCCAGTTCCAGGGGCGAATCACCCCTCCACTTT
NA	TRBV9	TRBJ2-7	NA	CASSVVGGAPTYEQYF	TGTGCCAGCAGCGTAGTAGGGGGGGCCCCAACCTACGAGCAGTACTTC
NA	TRBV5-1	TRBJ2-2	NA	CASSAAGELFF	TGCGCCAGCAGCGCGGCCGGGGAGCTGTTTTTT
NA	TRBV7-2	TRBJ1-2	NA	CASSYGGRGRAYGYTF	TGTGCCAGCAGCTACGGTGGGAGGGGACGAGCCTATGGCTACACCTTC
NA	TRBV11-2	TRBJ1-5	NA	CASSLGTGSYQPQHF	TGTGCCAGCAGCTTAGGAACGGGTTCCTATCAGCCCCAGCATTTT
NA	TRBV7-2	TRBJ2-7	NA	CASSLRPRGEQYF	TGTGCCAGCAGCTTAAGGCCACGGGGGGAGCAGTACTTC
TRBD2	TRBV7-2	TRBJ2-2	NA	CASSPGGGTGGELFF	TGTGCCAGCAGCCCCGGGGGGGGAACGGGCGGGGAGCTGTTTTTT
TRBD1	TRBV29-1	TRBJ1-4	NA	CSVWTGDEKLFF	TGCAGCGTCTGGACAGGGGACGAAAAACTGTTTTTT
TRBD2	TRBV25-1	TRBJ2-1	NA	CARLPTGLAGKNEQFF	TGTGCCAGACTGCCCACAGGACTAGCGGGGAAGAATGAGCAGTTCTTC
NA	TRBV23-1	TRBJ1-2	once	CASSAVPNYGYTF	TGCGCCAGCAGCGCGGTCCCTAACTATGGCTACACCTTC
TRBD2	TRBV7-7	TRBJ2-7	once	CASSLRLAAFYEQYF	TGTGCTAGCAGCCTGAGACTAGCGGCCTTCTACGAGCAGTACTTC
NA	TRBV11-2	TRBJ1-4	NA	CASSPSPQVNEKLFF	TGTGCCAGCAGCCCCTCCCCACAGGTCAATGAAAAACTGTTTTTT
TRBD1	TRBV30	TRBJ1-1	NA	CAWTRQGAGNTEAFF	TGTGCCTGGACAAGACAGGGGGCCGGGAATACTGAAGCTTTCTTT
NA	TRBV18	TRBJ2-5	NA	CASSPRTIQETQYF	TGTGCCAGCTCACCACGGACAATACAAGAGACCCAGTACTTC
NA	TRBV19	TRBJ2-7	NA	CASSIGVLQYF	TGTGCCAGTAGTATTGGAGTTCTGCAGTACTTC
TRBD1	TRBV9	TRBJ2-2	NA	CASNQITGGIGELFF	TGTGCCAGCAACCAAATCACAGGGGGTATCGGGGAGCTGTTTTTT
NA	TRBV9	TRBJ1-1	NA	CATSPGHTLREAFF	TGTGCCACGTCCCCGGGACACACTCTAAGGGAAGCTTTCTTT
NA	TRBV5-1	TRBJ1-2	NA	CASRPDSDNYGYTF	TGCGCCAGCAGACCAGACAGCGACAACTATGGCTACACCTTC
NA	TRBV28	TRBJ1-5	NA	CASTRSRGYGQPQHF	TGTGCCAGCACCCGGTCTAGGGGGTATGGTCAGCCCCAGCATTTT
NA	TRBV30	TRBJ1-2	NA	CAWRLPPYGYTF	TGTGCCTGGAGACTACCCCCCTATGGCTACACCTTC
TRBD1	TRBV7-9	TRBJ2-7	NA	CASSSTGGQYEQYF	TGTGCCAGCAGCTCGACAGGGGGCCAGTACGAGCAGTACTTC
NA	TRBV10-2	TRBJ1-5	NA	CASGLRGNQPQHF	TGCGCCAGCGGGTTGAGGGGCAATCAGCCCCAGCATTTT